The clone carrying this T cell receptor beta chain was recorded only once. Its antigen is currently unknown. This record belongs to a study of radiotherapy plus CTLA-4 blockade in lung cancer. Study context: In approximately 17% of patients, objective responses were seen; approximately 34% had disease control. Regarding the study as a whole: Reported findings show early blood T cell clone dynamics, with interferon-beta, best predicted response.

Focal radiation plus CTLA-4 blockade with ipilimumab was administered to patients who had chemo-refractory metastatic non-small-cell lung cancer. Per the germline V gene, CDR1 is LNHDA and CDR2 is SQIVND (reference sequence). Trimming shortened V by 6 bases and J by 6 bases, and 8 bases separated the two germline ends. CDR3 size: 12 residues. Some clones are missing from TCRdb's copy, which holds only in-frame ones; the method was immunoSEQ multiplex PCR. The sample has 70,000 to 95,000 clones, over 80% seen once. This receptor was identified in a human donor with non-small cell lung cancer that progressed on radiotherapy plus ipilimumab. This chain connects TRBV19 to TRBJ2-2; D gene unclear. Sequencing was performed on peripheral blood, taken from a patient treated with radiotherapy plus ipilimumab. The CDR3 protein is CASSRRSGELFF. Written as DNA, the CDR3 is TGTGCCAGTAGCCGACGGTCCGGGGAGCTGTTTTTT.